These T cell receptor beta chains were read from a single sample in a study of T cell clusters in autoimmune cytopenias. TCRdb re-called the multiplex PCR reads and catalogs CDR3 proteins one per entry, DNA excluded. The ten top clones account for about 60%, within a sample of 6,600 or so distinct CDR3 sequences. These data were also filed under a second study, of T cell repertoires in aging, cancer and after chemotherapy.

Sample: peripheral blood. These receptors were taken from a human donor in good health. Both conserved end residues are part of each CDR3.

J gene	V gene	CDR3 protein
TRBJ1-1	TRBV29-1	CSVDRQGGTEAFF
TRBJ2-2	TRBV29-1	CSVEVRQGAGELFF
TRBJ1-6	TRBV6-5	CASSRLTEPLHF
TRBJ2-7	TRBV15	CATSRDRAGAHEQYF
TRBJ2-2	TRBV10-3	CAIRVAGAGELFF
TRBJ2-7	TRBV29-1	CSVVGQGGSSYEQYF
TRBJ1-6	TRBV5-4	CASSTGENSPLHF
TRBJ1-4	TRBV5-6	CASSLWLGTNEKLFF
TRBJ1-2	TRBV6-5	CASKTDYGYTF
TRBJ2-2	TRBV24-1	CATSDLPGTANTGELFF
TRBJ2-2	TRBV12-3/TRBV12-4	CASSGGDANTGELFF
TRBJ2-5	TRBV19	CASSITARGVQETQYF
TRBJ1-4	TRBV12-3/TRBV12-4	CASSWNSATNEKLFF
TRBJ2-5	TRBV6-6	CASRTTGAGETQYF
TRBJ2-5	TRBV29-1	CSAVPGLARETQYF
TRBJ2-6	TRBV5-1	CASSWGSARSGANVLTF
TRBJ2-4	TRBV5-6	CASSPISGRSAKNIQYF
TRBJ2-7	TRBV29-1	CSVVVGPGPLEQYF
TRBJ2-3	TRBV6-5	CASRGGAGGTDTQYF
TRBJ2-1	TRBV11-1	CASSLAPAAWDEQFF